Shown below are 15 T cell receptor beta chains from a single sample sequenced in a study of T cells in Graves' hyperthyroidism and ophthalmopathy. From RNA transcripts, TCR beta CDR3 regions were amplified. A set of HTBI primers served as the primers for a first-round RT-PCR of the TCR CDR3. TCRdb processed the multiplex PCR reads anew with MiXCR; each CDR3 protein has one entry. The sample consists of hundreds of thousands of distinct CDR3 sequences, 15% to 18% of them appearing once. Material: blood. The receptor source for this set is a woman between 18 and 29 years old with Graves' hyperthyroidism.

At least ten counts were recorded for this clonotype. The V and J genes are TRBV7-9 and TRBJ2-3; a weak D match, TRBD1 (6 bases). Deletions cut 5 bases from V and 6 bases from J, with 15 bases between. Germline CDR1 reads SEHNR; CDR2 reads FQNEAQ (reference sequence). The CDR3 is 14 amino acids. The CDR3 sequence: CASSPGDPGDTQYF. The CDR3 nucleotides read TGTGCCAGCAGCCCAGGGGATCCTGGGGATACGCAGTATTTT.

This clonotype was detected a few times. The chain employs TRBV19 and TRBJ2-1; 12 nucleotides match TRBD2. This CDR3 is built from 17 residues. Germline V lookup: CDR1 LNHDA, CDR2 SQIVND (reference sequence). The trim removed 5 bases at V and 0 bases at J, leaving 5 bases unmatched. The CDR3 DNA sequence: TGTGCCAGTAGTCCAACTAGCGGGGGGAGCTCCTACAATGAGCAGTTCTTC. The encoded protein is CASSPTSGGSSYNEQFF.

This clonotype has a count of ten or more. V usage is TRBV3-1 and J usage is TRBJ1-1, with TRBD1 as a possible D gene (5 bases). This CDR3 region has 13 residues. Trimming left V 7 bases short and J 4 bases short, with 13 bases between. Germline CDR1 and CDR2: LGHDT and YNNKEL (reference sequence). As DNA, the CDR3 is TGTGCCAGCACAGGGATTCCTGCCACTGAAGCTTTCTTT. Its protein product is CASTGIPATEAFF.

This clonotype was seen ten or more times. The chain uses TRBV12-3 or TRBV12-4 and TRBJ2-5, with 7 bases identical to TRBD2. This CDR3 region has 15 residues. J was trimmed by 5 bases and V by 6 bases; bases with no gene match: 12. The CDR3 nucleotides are TGTGCCAGCAGAGTCCGGGACTACCCTCTCGAGACCCAGTACTTC. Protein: CASRVRDYPLETQYF.

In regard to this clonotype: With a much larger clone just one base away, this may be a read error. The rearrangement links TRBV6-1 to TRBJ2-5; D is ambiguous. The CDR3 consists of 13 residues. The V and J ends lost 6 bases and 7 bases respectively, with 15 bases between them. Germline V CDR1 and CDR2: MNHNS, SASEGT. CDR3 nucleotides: TGTGCCAGCAGCGTCGACAACAAGAGGACCCAGTACTTC. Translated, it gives CASSVDNKRTQYF.

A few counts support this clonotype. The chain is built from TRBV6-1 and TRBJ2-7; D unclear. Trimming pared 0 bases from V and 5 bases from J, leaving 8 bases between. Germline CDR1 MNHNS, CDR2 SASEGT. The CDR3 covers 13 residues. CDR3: CASSEAGIHEQYF. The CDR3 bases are TGTGCCAGCAGTGAAGCGGGAATACACGAGCAGTACTTC.

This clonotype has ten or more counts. The CDR3 DNA reads as TGTGCCAGCAACCCCGCCGGATGGAGTTGGTCAGATACGCAGTATTTT. It codes for CASNPAGWSWSDTQYF. The chain links TRBV12-3 or TRBV12-4 to TRBJ2-3; D unresolved. This CDR3 is 16 amino acids long. Trimming pared 7 bases from V and 4 bases from J, leaving 21 bases between.

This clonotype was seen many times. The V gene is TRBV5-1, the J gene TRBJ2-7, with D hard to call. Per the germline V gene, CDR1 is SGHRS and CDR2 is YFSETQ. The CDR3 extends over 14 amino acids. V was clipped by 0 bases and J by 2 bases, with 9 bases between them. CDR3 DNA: TGCGCCAGCAGCTTGGGGCAGGTGACCTACGAGCAGTACTTC. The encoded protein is CASSLGQVTYEQYF. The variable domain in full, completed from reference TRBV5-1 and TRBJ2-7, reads KAGVTQTPRYLIKTRGQQVTLSCSPISGHRSVSWYQQTPGQGLQFLFEYFSETQRNKGNFPGRFSGRQFSNSRSEMNVSTLELGDSALYLCASSLGQVTYEQYFGPGTRLTVT.

Here the CDR3 reads CASSAYREYNSPLHF. DNA for the CDR3: TGTGCCAGTAGTGCGTACAGGGAATATAATTCACCCCTCCACTTT. The V call is TRBV19, the J call TRBJ1-6, with a weak D call TRBD1 (6 bases). Germline loops: CDR1 LNHDA, CDR2 SQIVND (reference sequence). V was cut by 5 bases and J by 4 bases, with 12 bases left in between. The CDR3 has 15 amino acids. Full variable domain (remainder filled in from reference TRBV19 and TRBJ1-6): DGGITQSPKYLFRKEGQNVTLSCEQNLNHDAMYWYRQDPGQGLRLIYYSQIVNDFQKGDIAEGYSVSREKKESFPLTVTSAQKNPTAFYLCASSAYREYNSPLHFGNGTRLTVT.

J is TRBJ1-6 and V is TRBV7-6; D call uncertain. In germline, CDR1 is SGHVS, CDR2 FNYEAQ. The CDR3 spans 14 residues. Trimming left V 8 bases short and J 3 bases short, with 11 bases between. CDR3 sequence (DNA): TGTGCCAGCTCAAGGGTCTTCTATAATTCACCCCTCCACTTT. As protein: CASSRVFYNSPLHF.

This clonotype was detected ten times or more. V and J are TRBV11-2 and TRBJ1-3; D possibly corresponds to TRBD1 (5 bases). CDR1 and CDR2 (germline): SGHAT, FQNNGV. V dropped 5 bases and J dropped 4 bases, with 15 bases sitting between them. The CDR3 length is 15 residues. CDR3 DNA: TGTGCCAGCAGCCCCGTTGGGGGTTCGGGAAACACCATATATTTT. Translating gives CASSPVGGSGNTIYF.

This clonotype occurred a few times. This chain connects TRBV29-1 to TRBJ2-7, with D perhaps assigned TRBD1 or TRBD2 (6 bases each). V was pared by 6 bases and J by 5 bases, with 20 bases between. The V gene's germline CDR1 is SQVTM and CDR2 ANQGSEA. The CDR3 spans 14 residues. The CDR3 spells CSVTRGLFIDEQYF. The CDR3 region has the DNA TGCAGCGTCACACGGGGGCTCTTCATCGACGAGCAGTACTTC.

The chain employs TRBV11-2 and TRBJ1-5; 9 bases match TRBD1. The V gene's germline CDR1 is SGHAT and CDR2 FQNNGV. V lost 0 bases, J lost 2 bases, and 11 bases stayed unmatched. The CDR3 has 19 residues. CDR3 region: CASSLDWRQGEGRNQPQHF. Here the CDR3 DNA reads TGTGCCAGCAGCTTAGATTGGCGACAGGGGGAAGGTCGCAATCAGCCCCAGCATTTT.

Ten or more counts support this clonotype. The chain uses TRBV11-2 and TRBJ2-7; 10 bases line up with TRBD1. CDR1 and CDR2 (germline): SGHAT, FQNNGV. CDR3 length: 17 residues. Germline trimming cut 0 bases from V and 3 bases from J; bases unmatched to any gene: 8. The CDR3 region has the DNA TGTGCCAGCAGCTTAGATTCAGCCCGGACAGGGGGCTACGAGCAGTACTTC. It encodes CASSLDSARTGGYEQYF.

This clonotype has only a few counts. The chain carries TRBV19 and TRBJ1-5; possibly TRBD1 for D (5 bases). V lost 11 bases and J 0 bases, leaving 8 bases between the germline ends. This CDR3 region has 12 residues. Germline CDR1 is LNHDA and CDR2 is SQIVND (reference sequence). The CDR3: CAGGDSNQPQHF. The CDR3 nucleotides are TGTGCCGGGGGGGATAGCAATCAGCCCCAGCATTTT.